The rows below give T cell receptor beta chains drawn from one sample of a study of long-term antiretroviral therapy in people with HIV. Clones were read by immunoSEQ multiplex PCR, and TCRdb kept only the in-frame ones, dropping some. The sample contains about 25,000 clones, approximately 83% of which appear only once. Specimen: unsorted PBMCs, collected 1.2 years after starting antiretroviral therapy. The receptors originated from a man aged 50 to 59 with HIV. Both conserved end residues are part of each CDR3. Fields, in order: V gene, D gene, clone size, J gene, CDR3 DNA, CDR3 protein. A D gene is named only where the DNA matches it firmly. A clone size is listed for some rows: how often the clone was seen (once, few, many), or a class if it is expanded.

v_call: TRBV7-2
d_call: NA
clone_size: NA
j_call: TRBJ2-1
cdr3_nt: TGTGCCAGCAGCCTGGGGACCCGGGATCTTCAGTTCTTC
cdr3_aa: CASSLGTRDLQFF

v_call: TRBV2
d_call: NA
clone_size: few
j_call: TRBJ2-2
cdr3_nt: TGTGCCAGCACTCAAGTGGGGGCCGGGGAGCTGTTTTTT
cdr3_aa: CASTQVGAGELFF

v_call: TRBV28
d_call: TRBD1
clone_size: NA
j_call: TRBJ2-7
cdr3_nt: TGTGCCAGCAGTTCCCCCACGTCCGGACAGGGATCCTACGAGCAGTACTTC
cdr3_aa: CASSSPTSGQGSYEQYF

v_call: TRBV5-1
d_call: TRBD1
clone_size: NA
j_call: TRBJ1-5
cdr3_nt: TGCGCCAGCAGCCTAACAGGGGAACAAGGCAATCAGCCCCAGCATTTT
cdr3_aa: CASSLTGEQGNQPQHF

v_call: TRBV10-2
d_call: NA
clone_size: NA
j_call: TRBJ2-1
cdr3_nt: TGCGCCAGCAGGGGGCAGACGAGCTCCTACAATGAGCAGTTCTTC
cdr3_aa: CASRGQTSSYNEQFF

v_call: TRBV5-1
d_call: NA
clone_size: NA
j_call: TRBJ1-1
cdr3_nt: TGCGCCAGCAGCTTGGGGGGCGCGAACACTGAAGCTTTCTTT
cdr3_aa: CASSLGGANTEAFF

v_call: TRBV18
d_call: NA
clone_size: NA
j_call: TRBJ1-3
cdr3_nt: TGTGCCAGCTCTATAAGGACAGTTTCAGACACCATATATTTT
cdr3_aa: CASSIRTVSDTIYF

v_call: TRBV28
d_call: NA
clone_size: NA
j_call: TRBJ1-5
cdr3_nt: TGTGCCAGCAGTTTGGACCCCTTGCTGTATAGCAATCAGCCCCAGCATTTT
cdr3_aa: CASSLDPLLYSNQPQHF

v_call: TRBV6-5
d_call: NA
clone_size: NA
j_call: TRBJ2-3
cdr3_nt: TGTGCCAGCGGATCGACAGCCTACGGGGATACGCAGTATTTT
cdr3_aa: CASGSTAYGDTQYF

v_call: TRBV5-6
d_call: NA
clone_size: NA
j_call: TRBJ2-7
cdr3_nt: TGTGCCAGCACCATGAGTGCGGGGGCGACCTACGAGCAGTACTTC
cdr3_aa: CASTMSAGATYEQYF

v_call: TRBV18
d_call: NA
clone_size: NA
j_call: TRBJ2-7
cdr3_nt: TGTGCCAGCTCACATTCCGGGACGTCGACCTACGAGCAGTACTTC
cdr3_aa: CASSHSGTSTYEQYF

v_call: TRBV5-5
d_call: NA
clone_size: NA
j_call: TRBJ2-7
cdr3_nt: TGTGCCAGCAGCCGATTAGCCCAGGGTGTCGGGAGCTCCTACGAGCAGTACTTC
cdr3_aa: CASSRLAQGVGSSYEQYF

v_call: TRBV30
d_call: NA
clone_size: NA
j_call: TRBJ1-1
cdr3_nt: TGTGCCTGGAGAAAACGCGTTACAGACGCCGTCCCCTCGGAGGGCACTGAAGCTTTCTTT
cdr3_aa: CAWRKRVTDAVPSEGTEAFF

v_call: TRBV6-4
d_call: NA
clone_size: NA
j_call: TRBJ2-1
cdr3_nt: TGTGCCAGCAGCCGGGGGGCAGGGGAGCCTTACAATGAGCAGTTCTTC
cdr3_aa: CASSRGAGEPYNEQFF

v_call: TRBV7-8
d_call: NA
clone_size: NA
j_call: TRBJ2-7
cdr3_nt: TGTGCCAGCAGCCCCGGACCTTACGAGCAGTACTTC
cdr3_aa: CASSPGPYEQYF

v_call: TRBV10-3
d_call: NA
clone_size: NA
j_call: TRBJ1-3
cdr3_nt: TGTGCCATCAGTGGACCTGGAAACACCATATATTTT
cdr3_aa: CAISGPGNTIYF

v_call: TRBV15
d_call: NA
clone_size: NA
j_call: TRBJ2-7
cdr3_nt: TGTGCCACCAGCAGAGCTACAGGGAACGAGCAGTACTTC
cdr3_aa: CATSRATGNEQYF

v_call: TRBV25-1
d_call: TRBD1
clone_size: NA
j_call: TRBJ2-7
cdr3_nt: TGTGCCAGCAGTTCGGGACAGGTATTGCCCTACGAGCAGTACTTC
cdr3_aa: CASSSGQVLPYEQYF

v_call: TRBV19
d_call: TRBD1
clone_size: few
j_call: TRBJ1-6
cdr3_nt: TGTGCCACTGGGGGGGACAGGGGAAATTCACCCCTCCACTTT
cdr3_aa: CATGGDRGNSPLHF

v_call: TRBV5-1
d_call: TRBD1
clone_size: NA
j_call: TRBJ2-5
cdr3_nt: TGCGCCAGCAGCCGAACAGGGGGCCCTCAAGAGACCCAGTACTTC
cdr3_aa: CASSRTGGPQETQYF

v_call: TRBV10-2
d_call: TRBD2
clone_size: NA
j_call: TRBJ2-5
cdr3_nt: TGCGCCAGCAGGATTACTAGCGGCCAAGAGACCCAGTACTTC
cdr3_aa: CASRITSGQETQYF

v_call: TRBV19
d_call: NA
clone_size: NA
j_call: TRBJ2-7
cdr3_nt: TGTGCCAGTAGCCGACCAGCCTCCTACGAGCAGTACTTC
cdr3_aa: CASSRPASYEQYF

v_call: TRBV11-2
d_call: NA
clone_size: once
j_call: TRBJ2-7
cdr3_nt: TGTGCCAGCAGCTCTGGGGCGGGCATTGGGGTCGAGCAGTACTTC
cdr3_aa: CASSSGAGIGVEQYF

v_call: TRBV10-3
d_call: TRBD1
clone_size: few
j_call: TRBJ1-2
cdr3_nt: TGTGCCATCAGTGAGTCGACGGTCGACAGGGTAGGCTACACCTTC
cdr3_aa: CAISESTVDRVGYTF

v_call: TRBV7-8
d_call: TRBD2
clone_size: NA
j_call: TRBJ2-5
cdr3_nt: TGTGCCCTCGGGCGGGGGGGCCGAGAGACCCAGTACTTC
cdr3_aa: CALGRGGRETQYF

v_call: TRBV6-1
d_call: NA
clone_size: NA
j_call: TRBJ2-1
cdr3_nt: TGTGCCAGCAGTGGCACGGGACTCACCAAAGGGCAGTTCTTC
cdr3_aa: CASSGTGLTKGQFF

v_call: TRBV4-1
d_call: TRBD1
clone_size: once
j_call: TRBJ2-5
cdr3_nt: TGCGCCAGCAGCCAGGCAGGGGGAGAAGAGACCCAGTACTTC
cdr3_aa: CASSQAGGEETQYF

v_call: TRBV7-3
d_call: NA
clone_size: NA
j_call: TRBJ1-2
cdr3_nt: TGTGCCAGCAGCTTAGGGGGCCCCGGAGACGGCTACACCTTC
cdr3_aa: CASSLGGPGDGYTF

v_call: TRBV7-8
d_call: NA
clone_size: NA
j_call: TRBJ2-3
cdr3_nt: TGTGCCAGCAGCTTACGGGGTTTGATAGATACGCAGTATTTT
cdr3_aa: CASSLRGLIDTQYF

v_call: TRBV15
d_call: TRBD2
clone_size: NA
j_call: TRBJ2-5
cdr3_nt: TGTGCCACCAGCGGGCCTAGCGGGGGCATTTGGGAGACCCAGTACTTC
cdr3_aa: CATSGPSGGIWETQYF

v_call: TRBV4-3
d_call: TRBD1
clone_size: NA
j_call: TRBJ2-2
cdr3_nt: TGCGCCAGCAGCCCCGGGACAGCGAACACCGGGGAGCTGTTTTTT
cdr3_aa: CASSPGTANTGELFF

v_call: TRBV7-9
d_call: NA
clone_size: NA
j_call: TRBJ1-5
cdr3_nt: TGTGCCAGCAGCACTACAGGATACCAGCCCCAGCATTTT
cdr3_aa: CASSTTGYQPQHF